This TCR beta chain was identified during a study of T cell responses to AZD1222 COVID-19 vaccine. The study's findings and limits: Unmutated regions of variants are reportedly targeted by nearly half of spike-specific TCRs. The study found Spike-specific TCR breadth and depth rose after two AZD1222 doses.

The CDR3 spans 14 residues. Germline V gene data show CDR1 as LNHDA and CDR2 as SQIVND (reference sequence). Trimming at V came to 5 bases and at J to 7 bases, leaving 10 bases not matched to a gene. Note on this clone: Its target is not known.

Produced via immunoSEQ multiplex PCR; TCRdb's table is partial and in-frame only. The sample records some 140,000 clones, 92% being singletons. V is TRBV19 and J is TRBJ2-7; 8 bases agree with TRBD1. Sequencing used peripheral blood, obtained on day 0 of AZD1222 vaccination. The sequence derives from an adult in good health. CDR3 residues: CASSQRQGAREQYF. The CDR3 region has the DNA TGTGCCAGTAGTCAACGGCAGGGGGCGCGAGAGCAGTACTTC.